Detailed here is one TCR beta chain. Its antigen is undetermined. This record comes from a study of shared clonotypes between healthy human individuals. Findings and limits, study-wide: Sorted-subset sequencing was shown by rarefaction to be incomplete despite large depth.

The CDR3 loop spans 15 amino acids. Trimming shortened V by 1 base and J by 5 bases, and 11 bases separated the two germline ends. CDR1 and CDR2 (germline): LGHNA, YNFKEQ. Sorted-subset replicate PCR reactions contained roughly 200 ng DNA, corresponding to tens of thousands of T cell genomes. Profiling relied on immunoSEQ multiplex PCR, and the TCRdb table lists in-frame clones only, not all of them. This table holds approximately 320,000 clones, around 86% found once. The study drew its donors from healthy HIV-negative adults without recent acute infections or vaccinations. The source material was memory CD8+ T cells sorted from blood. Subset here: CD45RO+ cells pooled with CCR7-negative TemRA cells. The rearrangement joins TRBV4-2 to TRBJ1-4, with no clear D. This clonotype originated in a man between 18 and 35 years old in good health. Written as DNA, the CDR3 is TGTGCCAGCAGCCAAGTTCCGGGGAGGAATGAAAAACTGTTTTTT. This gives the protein CASSQVPGRNEKLFF.